This T cell receptor beta chain was profiled in a study of cytomegalovirus exposure and HLA in healthy donors. The study, taken as a whole, reports: The records held CMV serostatus as the only immune exposure information. Later work showed greater clonal expansion in HLA-associated TCR beta chains than in equally common others. Prediction of most subjects' HLA-A and HLA-B alleles by TCR beta sequences was reportedly accurate. Analyses of presence/absence relied on an assumption of roughly uniform sequencing depth across donors.

Of note for this clone: The antigen remains unidentified.

Primers: 60 Vbeta forward and 13 Jbeta reverse. Clones were read by immunoSEQ multiplex PCR, and TCRdb kept only the in-frame ones, dropping some. The sample lists some 120,000 clones, roughly 80% occurring once. Deletions cut 2 bases from V and 8 bases from J, with 13 bases between. This CDR3 contains 15 residues. Germline CDR1 is MNHNS and CDR2 is SASEGT. The chain joins TRBV6-1 to TRBJ1-6, with D hard to call. This clonotype originated in a man aged 35 to 55 in good health and CMV-seronegative. Sequenced input: PBMCs. CDR3 bases: TGTGCCAGCAGTGAATTCCTCGGCGGGGATTCACCCCTCCACTTT. As protein: CASSEFLGGDSPLHF.